The rows below give T cell receptor beta chains drawn from one sample of a study of cytomegalovirus exposure and HLA in healthy donors. This table comes from immunoSEQ multiplex PCR, and its TCRdb copy is limited to in-frame clones, with some not included. The sample has roughly 190,000 clones. Sequenced input: PBMCs. Receptors originate from a man aged 30 to 39 in good health and CMV-seronegative. CDR3s include the opening cysteine and the closing phenylalanine or tryptophan. A D gene is named only where the DNA matches it firmly.

TRBV7-9	TRBJ1-6	TRBD1	TGTGCCAGCAGCCGAGGGGACAGCTCCTATAATTCACCCCTCCACTTT	CASSRGDSSYNSPLHF
TRBV5-1	TRBJ2-7	-	TGCGCCAGCAGCTTTGACGCGCTAGCCGTCTACGAGCAGTACTTC	CASSFDALAVYEQYF
TRBV9	TRBJ2-2	-	TGTGCCAGCAGCAGGACATTGAACACCGGGGAGCTGTTTTTT	CASSRTLNTGELFF
TRBV2	TRBJ2-2	TRBD1	TGTGCCTATCAACAGGGGGCGGTCGCGAACACCGGGGAGCTGTTTTTT	CAYQQGAVANTGELFF
TRBV4-1	TRBJ2-7	TRBD2	TGCGCCAGCAGCCATCCGAGGACTAGCGGGACGACCTACGAGCAGTACTTC	CASSHPRTSGTTYEQYF
TRBV7-8	TRBJ2-1	TRBD2	TGTGCCAGCAGCTGGACGACTAGCGGGAGGGGGTTGGGTGAGCAGTTCTTC	CASSWTTSGRGLGEQFF
TRBV5-4	TRBJ2-3	TRBD1	TGTGCCAGCAGCCCGGGGACAGGGTTATTCACAGATACGCAGTATTTT	CASSPGTGLFTDTQYF
TRBV18	TRBJ1-5	-	TGTGCCAGCTCACCAAGGGAGGGTGGGGGTCAGCCCCAGCATTTT	CASSPREGGGQPQHF
TRBV10-2	TRBJ1-1	-	TGCGCCAGCAGTGAGTCGGGGAGGGTAAACACTGAAGCTTTCTTT	CASSESGRVNTEAFF
TRBV19	TRBJ2-7	-	TGTGCCAGTAGCAAAACCGGGACGGGGGCCTACGAGCAGTACTTC	CASSKTGTGAYEQYF
TRBV4-1	TRBJ1-1	-	TGCGCCAGCAGCCAAGATTGGGCAGGACAGAACACTGAAGCTTTCTTT	CASSQDWAGQNTEAFF
TRBV19	TRBJ2-7	-	TGTGCCAGTAGTATCAGCGCAGGGATCTCCTACGAGCAGTACTTC	CASSISAGISYEQYF
TRBV6-5	TRBJ2-7	TRBD1	TGTGCCAGCAGTTACTCGAGACAGGGGGACGCCTACGAGCAGTACTTC	CASSYSRQGDAYEQYF
TRBV7-9	TRBJ1-1	-	TGTGCCAGCAGCACCCAGGGCAAACTCACTGAAGCTTTCTTT	CASSTQGKLTEAFF
TRBV6-6	TRBJ2-3	-	TGTGCCAGCAGCCCGGGGAGCCATAGCACAGATACGCAGTATTTT	CASSPGSHSTDTQYF
TRBV19	TRBJ1-5	TRBD1	TGTGCCAGTACCCGGACAGGGGGCAATCAGCCCCAGCATTTT	CASTRTGGNQPQHF
TRBV19	TRBJ2-3	TRBD2	TGTGGAGTGAGGGCGGGGGGGACAGATACGCAGTATTTT	CGVRAGGTDTQYF
TRBV18	TRBJ2-7	TRBD1	TGTGCCAGCTCATCCCGACAGGGTAGAGCTAACGAGCAGTACTTC	CASSSRQGRANEQYF
TRBV30	TRBJ2-1	-	TGTGCCTGGAGTGGACAGCACAATGAGCAGTTCTTC	CAWSGQHNEQFF
TRBV5-4	TRBJ1-3	-	TGTGCCAGCAGGGCCGGTGGCGGCACACATGGAAACACCATATATTTT	CASRAGGGTHGNTIYF
TRBV28	TRBJ2-3	-	TGTGCCAGCAGTTCCCCCGGGAGCACAGATACGCAGTATTTT	CASSSPGSTDTQYF
TRBV19	TRBJ1-1	-	TGTGCCAGTAGTACCGCAGGGGTCACTGAAGCTTTCTTT	CASSTAGVTEAFF
TRBV27	TRBJ1-5	TRBD1	TGTGCCAGCAGTTCGGGACAGGGCGCCCCCTATAGCAATCAGCCCCAGCATTTT	CASSSGQGAPYSNQPQHF
TRBV11-2	TRBJ2-4	-	TGTGCCAGCAGCTTGGAAACAGGCTTAGTAGCCAAAAACATTCAGTACTTC	CASSLETGLVAKNIQYF
TRBV4-3	TRBJ1-1	-	TGCGCCAGCAGCCAAGATGAGAGGTTGACTGAAGCTTTCTTT	CASSQDERLTEAFF
TRBV6-5	TRBJ1-2	TRBD1	TGTGCCAGCAGCCTACACAGGGGGCAGGACTATGGCTACACCTTC	CASSLHRGQDYGYTF
TRBV4-1	TRBJ2-3	TRBD2	TGCGCCAGCAGCCAACCCGGGACTAAGGTCCTTTTTGGTACGCAGTATTTT	CASSQPGTKVLFGTQYF
TRBV7-8	TRBJ2-7	TRBD1	TGTGCCAGCAGCTCGGAGGTACAGGGGTATGCGTACTTC	CASSSEVQGYAYF
TRBV2	TRBJ1-1	-	TGTGCCAGCACCCTTAGGCCAGGGAACACTGAAGCTTTCTTT	CASTLRPGNTEAFF
TRBV11-3	TRBJ1-1	-	TGTGCCAGCAGCCTAAGTTCGGGGAAAGCTTTCTTT	CASSLSSGKAFF
TRBV19	TRBJ2-3	-	TGTGCCAGTATCGGATGGGGCGGGGGCACAGATACGCAGTATTTT	CASIGWGGGTDTQYF
TRBV7-2	TRBJ2-3	-	TGTGCCAGCAGCCCGAAGGGGGGGCATACGCAGTATTTT	CASSPKGGHTQYF